The source of this T cell receptor (beta chain) is a study of blood T cells in healthy people across ages. In each sample, at least 7 million PBMCs were isolated. Through a sample-barcoded 5' primer and a J-beta primer mix, a second PCR was run for about 6 to 11 cycles. Every cDNA molecule carried a tag from a template-switch adaptor bearing 12 random nucleotides. Every individual sample yielded 2.5 million or more paired-end reads (each containing CDR3). MiXCR, run by TCRdb on the 5' RACE reads, gives a single entry per CDR3 protein. The sample lists approximately 800,000 distinct CDR3 sequences, under 40% occurring once. A few counts support this clonotype. Per the germline V gene, CDR1 is SGHVS and CDR2 is FQNEAQ. The CDR3 is 16 amino acids. V was pared by 1 base and J by 4 bases, with 15 bases between.

The source of this sequence is a man between 18 and 29 years old in good health. Sequenced material: blood. The chain carries TRBV7-8 and TRBJ2-3; D may be TRBD1 (5 bases). The CDR3 DNA reads TGTGCCAGCAGCTTAGGATTGAGGCAGGGTCCAGATACGCAGTATTTT. It yields the protein CASSLGLRQGPDTQYF.